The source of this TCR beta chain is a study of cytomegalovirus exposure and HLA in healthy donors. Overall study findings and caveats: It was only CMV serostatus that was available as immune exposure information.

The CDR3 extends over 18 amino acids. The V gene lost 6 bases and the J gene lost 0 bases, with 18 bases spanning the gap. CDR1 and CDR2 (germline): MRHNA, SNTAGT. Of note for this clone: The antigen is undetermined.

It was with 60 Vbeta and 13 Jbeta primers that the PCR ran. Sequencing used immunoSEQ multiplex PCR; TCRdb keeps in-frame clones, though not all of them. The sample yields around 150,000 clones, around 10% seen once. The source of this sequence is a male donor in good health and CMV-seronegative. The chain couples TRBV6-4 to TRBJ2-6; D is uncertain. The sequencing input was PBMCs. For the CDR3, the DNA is TGTGCCAGCAGCGGTCAGGTTTCCCTTAGCTCTGGGGCCAACGTCCTGACTTTC. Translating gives CASSGQVSLSSGANVLTF.